Following are 21 T cell receptor beta chains from one sample sequenced in a study of T cells in Graves' hyperthyroidism and ophthalmopathy. RNA transcripts served as the template for amplifying TCR beta CDR3 regions. Initially, a first-round RT-PCR of the TCR CDR3 employed the HTBI primer set. TCRdb reanalysed the multiplex PCR reads using MiXCR and keeps one entry per CDR3 protein. The sample comprises about 600,000 distinct CDR3 sequences, about a sixth of which are singletons, and more than 3% rests with the top ten. Sequenced material: blood. The origin of the receptors is a woman aged 40 to 50 with Graves' ophthalmopathy.

The rearrangement joins TRBV12-3 or TRBV12-4 to TRBJ2-5; D possibly uses TRBD1 or TRBD2 (5 bases each). The CDR3 is made up of 14 amino acids. V was shortened by 8 bases and J by 5 bases, with 18 bases between the two germline ends. The CDR3 loop reads CASRPGPGLETQYF. The DNA for the CDR3 is TGTGCCAGCCGCCCGGGACCAGGGTTGGAGACCCAGTACTTC.

Many counts were recorded for this clonotype. This sequence joins TRBV12-3 or TRBV12-4 and TRBJ1-1; the match to TRBD1 covers 8 bases. V gave up 6 bases and J gave up 5 bases; unmatched junction bases: 8. The CDR3 has 14 residues. The CDR3 region is CASSRWTGQTEAFF. CDR3 nucleotide sequence: TGTGCCAGCAGCCGATGGACAGGGCAGACTGAAGCTTTCTTT.

This clonotype was counted at least ten times. The chain carries TRBV6-1 and TRBJ1-1; D remains unclear. CDR1 and CDR2 (germline): MNHNS, SASEGT. V was trimmed by 4 bases and J by 4 bases, leaving 22 bases between them. The CDR3 is 17 amino acids. CDR3 sequence: CASSVGVSAQVITEAFF. The CDR3 nucleotides read TGTGCCAGCAGTGTTGGGGTTTCGGCCCAGGTGATCACTGAAGCTTTCTTT.

With regard to this clonotype: A read error is possible here, since a much larger clone lies one base away. The chain employs TRBV18 and TRBJ2-3, with 7 bases that match TRBD2. The germline V gene encodes CDR1 KGHSH and CDR2 LQKENI. V shed 4 bases, J shed 4 bases, and the junction held 11 bases outside the gene matches. The CDR3 loop spans 16 amino acids. DNA of the CDR3: TGTGCCAGCTCACGACTCAGCGGGATTGGCGCAGATACGCAGTATTTT. Its protein product is CASSRLSGIGADTQYF.

The V gene is TRBV20-1, the J gene TRBJ2-1; D unclear. The CDR3 contains 15 residues. Germline V gene data show CDR1 as DFQATT and CDR2 as SNEGSKA (reference sequence). V lost 5 bases and J 7 bases, leaving 21 bases between the germline ends. CDR3 nucleotides: TGCAGTGCTGGGCTAGGAAGGTTCTCATCGAATGAGCAGTTCTTC. It specifies CSAGLGRFSSNEQFF.

This clonotype was counted a single time. This may stem from a read error, because a much larger clone lies one nucleotide away. The chain joins TRBV5-1 to TRBJ2-2; 8 bases are a match to TRBD2. Germline V gene sequence: CDR1 SGHRS, CDR2 YFSETQ. The CDR3 has 16 residues. The CDR3 DNA reads TGCGCCAGCAGCTTGCGTAGCGGGGCGAACACCGAGGAGCTGTTTTTT. Protein: CASSLRSGANTEELFF.

This clonotype was recorded many times. This chain connects TRBV9 to TRBJ2-5; possible D gene TRBD2, 5 bases. The CDR3 is made up of 15 amino acids. V lost 0 bases and J lost 8, with 17 bases in between. Germline-derived CDR1 and CDR2 are SGDLS and YYNGEE. CDR3 in amino acids: CASSVEERARGTQYF. In DNA, the CDR3 is TGTGCCAGCAGCGTAGAAGAGAGGGCGAGAGGAACCCAGTACTTC.

This clonotype was found many times. CDR3 region: CASRAGTSGSPQHF. The CDR3 DNA follows: TGTGCCAGCAGGGCCGGGACGTCGGGTTCGCCCCAGCATTTT. The gene calls are TRBV2 and TRBJ1-5; D is perhaps TRBD1 (5 bases). CDR3 length: 14 residues. The V end lost 6 bases, the J end lost 9 bases, and 18 bases lay between the germline ends. Germline CDR1 reads SNHLY; CDR2 reads FYNNEI. Using reference TRBV2 and TRBJ1-5 for the parts outside the CDR3, the full variable domain is EPEVTQTPSHQVTQMGQEVILRCVPISNHLYFYWYRQILGQKVEFLVSFYNNEISEKSEIFDDQFSVERPDGSNFTLKIRSTKLEDSAMYFCASRAGTSGSPQHFGDGTRLSIL.

J is TRBJ1-2 and V is TRBV19; D is possibly TRBD1 (6 bases). Per germline, CDR1 LNHDA and CDR2 SQIVND (reference sequence). The V end was cut by 7 bases, the J end by 4 bases, with 25 bases between. This CDR3 has 17 residues. CDR3 sequence (DNA): TGTGCCAGTACTCCCACGCCGGGACAAAGCTTTATCTATGGCTACACCTTC. Its translation: CASTPTPGQSFIYGYTF.

This clonotype appeared many times. The rearrangement joins TRBV6-2 or TRBV6-3 to TRBJ2-1; TRBD2 matches at 7 bases. The CDR3 consists of 14 residues. V shed 1 base, J shed 7 bases, and the junction held 4 bases outside the gene matches. In germline, CDR1 is MNHEY, CDR2 SVGEGT. The CDR3 loop reads CASSYLGRANEQFF. The CDR3 DNA reads as TGTGCCAGCAGTTACTTGGGGAGGGCTAATGAGCAGTTCTTC.

This clonotype was recorded at least ten times. The chain is built from TRBV2 and TRBJ2-7; D call uncertain. Per the germline V gene, CDR1 is SNHLY and CDR2 is FYNNEI. V was clipped by 0 bases and J by 3 bases, with 9 bases between them. This CDR3 contains 14 residues. The CDR3 protein is CASSEALTVYEQYF. CDR3 sequence (DNA): TGTGCCAGCAGTGAAGCGCTCACAGTCTACGAGCAGTACTTC.

The chain joins TRBV6-2 or TRBV6-3 to TRBJ1-1; maybe TRBD1 (5 bases). Germline V gives CDR1 MNHEY, CDR2 SVGEGT. The CDR3 is made up of 13 amino acids. V lost 7 bases, J lost 4 bases, and 13 bases lay in between. CDR3 DNA sequence: TGTGCCAGCATGTGGGGCGCTGGCACTGAAGCTTTCTTT. As protein: CASMWGAGTEAFF.

This clonotype has just a few counts. CDR3 sequence reads: CASSGRAALTDTQYF. CDR3 nucleotide sequence: TGTGCCAGCAGTGGGAGGGCCGCCCTGACAGATACGCAGTATTTT. The genes are TRBV6-2 or TRBV6-3 and TRBJ2-3; 7 nucleotides line up with TRBD2. CDR3 length equals 15 residues. Germline V CDR1 and CDR2: MNHEY, SVGEGT. V shed 5 bases and J 3 bases; nucleotides not matched to a gene: 8.

This clonotype was observed many times. The V and J genes are TRBV28 and TRBJ1-1; no clear D. The CDR3 is 13 residues long. Looked up from germline, CDR1 is MDHEN and CDR2 is SYDVKM. V was cut by 7 bases and J by 0 bases, with 9 bases left in between. For the CDR3, the DNA is TGTGCCAGCACCGTGGGCATGAACACTGAAGCTTTCTTT. Amino acids: CASTVGMNTEAFF.

The genes are TRBV29-1 and TRBJ2-7; perhaps TRBD1 as D (5 bases). The CDR3 spans 14 residues. Per germline, CDR1 SQVTM and CDR2 ANQGSEA. Trimming removed 6 bases at V and 2 bases at J, with 17 bases between. DNA of the CDR3: TGCAGCGTCAAAGACAGCTGGGTCGCCTACGAGCAGTACTTC. It codes for CSVKDSWVAYEQYF.

This clonotype was seen a handful of times. The chain has TRBV4-1 and TRBJ2-2, with D unresolved. Trimming removed 0 bases from V and 2 bases from J, with 7 bases in between. From germline, CDR1 is MGHRA and CDR2 YSYEKL. The CDR3 is made up of 15 amino acids. Written as DNA, the CDR3 is TGCGCCAGCAGCCAAGACACTACTAACACCGGGGAGCTGTTTTTT. Its translation is CASSQDTTNTGELFF.

The chain recombines TRBV5-1 with TRBJ1-2; 7 bases align to TRBD1. Per germline, CDR1 SGHRS and CDR2 YFSETQ. V lost 7 bases and J lost 8; bases outside the gene matches: 17. This CDR3 is built from 15 residues. The CDR3 sequence: CASSTDGRGVWGYTF. In DNA, the CDR3 is TGCGCCAGCTCAACGGACGGCAGGGGGGTTTGGGGCTACACCTTC.

This clonotype appeared a few times. The gene calls are TRBV12-3 or TRBV12-4 and TRBJ1-1; 7 nucleotides align to TRBD1. The CDR3 has 15 residues. J gave up 8 bases and V 3 bases, and 12 bases lay outside the gene matches. The CDR3 here is CASSLPQGGEEEAFF. CDR3 DNA: TGTGCCAGCAGTTTGCCACAAGGGGGCGAAGAAGAAGCTTTCTTT.

V gene TRBV10-2 combines with J gene TRBJ2-7; 11 bases align to TRBD1. V shed 6 bases, J shed 2 bases, and the junction held 9 bases outside the gene matches. The length of the CDR3 is 16 residues. Germline values: CDR1 WSHSY, CDR2 SAAADI. CDR3 nucleotides: TGCGCCAGCAGGATAGCCGGGACAGGGGGTCCCTACGAGCAGTACTTC. Its protein product is CASRIAGTGGPYEQYF.

This clonotype was seen ten or more times. The V gene is TRBV7-2, the J gene TRBJ2-3, with unresolved D. This CDR3 region has 15 residues. V was shortened by 0 bases and J by 3 bases, with 10 bases between the two germline ends. Germline V CDR1 and CDR2: SGHTA, FQGNSA. CDR3 sequence reads: CASSLAPWGTDTQYF. The CDR3, as DNA: TGTGCCAGCAGCTTAGCCCCTTGGGGAACAGATACGCAGTATTTT.

This chain connects TRBV18 to TRBJ1-2; 8 bases fit TRBD1. Germline-derived CDR1 and CDR2 are KGHSH and LQKENI. This CDR3 spans 15 amino acids. Trimming took 5 bases from V and 4 from J; bases not matched to a gene: 9. The CDR3 DNA sequence: TGTGCCAGCTCAGCCATGACAGGGGCGGGCTATGGCTACACCTTC. Translating it yields CASSAMTGAGYGYTF.